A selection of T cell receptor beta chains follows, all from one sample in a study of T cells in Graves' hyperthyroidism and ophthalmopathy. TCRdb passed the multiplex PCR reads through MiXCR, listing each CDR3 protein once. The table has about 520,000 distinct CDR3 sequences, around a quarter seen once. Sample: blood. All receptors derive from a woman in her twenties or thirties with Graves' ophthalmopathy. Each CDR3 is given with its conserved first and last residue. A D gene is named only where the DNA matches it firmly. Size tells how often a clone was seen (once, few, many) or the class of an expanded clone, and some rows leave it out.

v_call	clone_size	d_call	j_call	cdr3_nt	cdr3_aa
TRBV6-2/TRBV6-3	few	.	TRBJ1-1	TGTGCCAGCAGCATTACAGGAACGAACACTGAAGCTTTCTTT	CASSITGTNTEAFF
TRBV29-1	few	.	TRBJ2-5	TGCAGCGTTGGGTTAGCCGGGGAGACCCAGTACTTC	CSVGLAGETQYF
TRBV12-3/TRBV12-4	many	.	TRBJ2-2	TGTGCCAGCAGTTTGAGGGGCGCAGGGACATGGACCGGGGAGCTGTTTTTT	CASSLRGAGTWTGELFF
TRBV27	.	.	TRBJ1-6	TGTGCCAGCAGTTTATACGACAGCCATAATTCACCCCTCCACTTT	CASSLYDSHNSPLHF
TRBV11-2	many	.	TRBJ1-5	TGTGCCAGCAGCCCTGGGGGTCTGGCCCAGCATTTT	CASSPGGLAQHF
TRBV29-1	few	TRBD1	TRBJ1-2	TGCAGCGCCCTGGAAACCGGGACAGGGGCCGCTACTAACTATGGCTACACCTTC	CSALETGTGAATNYGYTF
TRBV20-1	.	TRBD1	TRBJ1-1	TGCAGTGCGCCGACAGGGCTATTCACTGAAGCTTTCTTT	CSAPTGLFTEAFF
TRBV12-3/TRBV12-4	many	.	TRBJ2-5	TGTGCCAGCAGTTCGCCGTGGGGAGAGACCCAGTACTTC	CASSSPWGETQYF
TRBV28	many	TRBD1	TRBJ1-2	TGTGCCAGCAGTTTGGACAGGCGGGGCTACACCTTC	CASSLDRRGYTF
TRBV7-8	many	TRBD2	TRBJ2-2	TGTGCCAGCACCATCTTGGGAGGGACGAACACCGGGGAGCTGTTTTTT	CASTILGGTNTGELFF
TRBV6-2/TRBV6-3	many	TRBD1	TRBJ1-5	TGTGCCAACACCGGGACAGGGGAGGGTCAGCCCCAGCATTTT	CANTGTGEGQPQHF
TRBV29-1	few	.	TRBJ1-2	TGCAGCGTTGATACAAGGCAAGGACAGATCCTTCTCTATGGCTACACCTTC	CSVDTRQGQILLYGYTF
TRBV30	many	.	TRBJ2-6	TGTGCCTGGAGTGTAGGGTCCGGGGCCAACGTCCTGACTTTC	CAWSVGSGANVLTF
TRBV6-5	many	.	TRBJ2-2	TGTGCCAGCAGTTACGTCCTAGCGAACACCGGGGAGCTGTTTTTT	CASSYVLANTGELFF
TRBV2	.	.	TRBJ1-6	TGTGCCAGCAGTGAAGGTGGGGGAGTTGCACCCCTCCACTTT	CASSEGGGVAPLHF
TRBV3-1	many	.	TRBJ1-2	TGTGCCAGCAGCCAAGCCACAGGGATGGATGGCTACACCTTC	CASSQATGMDGYTF
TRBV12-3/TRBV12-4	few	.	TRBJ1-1	TGTGCCAGCACCGGAGCTTTGTGGGGCACTGAAGCTTTCTTT	CASTGALWGTEAFF
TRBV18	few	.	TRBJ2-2	TGTGCCAGCTCACCGAACAACCCCGGCGGGGAGCTGTTTTTT	CASSPNNPGGELFF
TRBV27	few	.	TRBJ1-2	TGTGCCAGCAGTTTAGGAGTCAGTGCTTCTGTCTATGGCTACACCTTC	CASSLGVSASVYGYTF
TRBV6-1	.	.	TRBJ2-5	TGTACCAGCTCCTTAAGGGGTCGGGGACAAGAGACCCAGTACTTC	CTSSLRGRGQETQYF
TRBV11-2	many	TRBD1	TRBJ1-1	TGTGCCAGCAGCTTCAGGGGGCCGAACACTGAAGCTTTCTTT	CASSFRGPNTEAFF
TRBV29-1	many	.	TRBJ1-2	TGCAGCGTTGATCGTGAGGGGTATGGCTACACCTTC	CSVDREGYGYTF
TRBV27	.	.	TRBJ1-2	TGTGCCAGCAGTTTACATTCGTCCGGGGGTCGCTATGGCTACACCTTC	CASSLHSSGGRYGYTF
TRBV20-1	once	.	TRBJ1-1	TGCAGTGCCCAGACCCCGAGGGGCCCGAACACTGAAGCTTTCTTT	CSAQTPRGPNTEAFF
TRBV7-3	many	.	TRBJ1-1	TGTGCCAGCCTCCTCACACACCTCAGGGGCGCTGAAGCTTTCTTT	CASLLTHLRGAEAFF
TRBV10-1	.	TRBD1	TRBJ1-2	TGCGCCACCATACCGACAGGGGAGGGTGGCTACACCTTC	CATIPTGEGGYTF
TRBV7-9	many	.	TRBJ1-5	TGTGCCAGCAGCTTAGGGGCGAGCAATCAGCCCCAGCATTTT	CASSLGASNQPQHF
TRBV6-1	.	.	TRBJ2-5	TGTGCCAGCACCCAAGGCGGCCGGCAAGAGACCCAGTACTTC	CASTQGGRQETQYF
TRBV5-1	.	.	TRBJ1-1	TGCGCCAGCAGCTCATTAGTCCCGGGACCGAGTACTGAAGCTTTCTTT	CASSSLVPGPSTEAFF
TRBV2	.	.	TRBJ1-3	TGTGCCAGCCGAGCTGACAGTGTTGGAAACACCATATATTTT	CASRADSVGNTIYF
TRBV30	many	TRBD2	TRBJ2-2	TGTGCCTGCTCGGGTAGCGGGGGCCGGAACACCGGGGAGCTGTTTTTT	CACSGSGGRNTGELFF
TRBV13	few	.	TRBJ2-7	TGTGCCAGCAGCCCTCAATACCACTTATACGAGCAGTACTTC	CASSPQYHLYEQYF
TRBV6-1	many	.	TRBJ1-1	TGTGCCAGCAGTCGACTCACAGAGAACACTGAAGCTTTCTTT	CASSRLTENTEAFF
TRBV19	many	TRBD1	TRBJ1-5	TGTGCCAGTAGTATCGCGCAGGGGGATCAGCCCCAGCATTTT	CASSIAQGDQPQHF
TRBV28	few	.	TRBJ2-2	TGTGCCAGCATCCCGGGACAAAACACCGGGGAGCTGTTTTTT	CASIPGQNTGELFF
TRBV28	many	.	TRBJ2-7	TGTGCCAGCAGTTTAAGGGTTCTTGGCTACGAGCAGTACTTC	CASSLRVLGYEQYF
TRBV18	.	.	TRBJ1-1	TGTGCCAGCTCACCTCTCGAAGGGGCTGACACTGAAGCTTTCTTT	CASSPLEGADTEAFF
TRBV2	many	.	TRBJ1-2	TGTGCCAGCAGCAACCCGCCAGTTCACTATGGCTACACCTTC	CASSNPPVHYGYTF
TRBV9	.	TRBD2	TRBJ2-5	TGTGCCAGCACGAGCGGGGGAGAAAAACCACAAGAGACCCAGTACTTC	CASTSGGEKPQETQYF
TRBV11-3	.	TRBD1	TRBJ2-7	TGTGCCAGCAGCTTAGAGACAGGGGACTCCTACGAGCAGTACTTC	CASSLETGDSYEQYF
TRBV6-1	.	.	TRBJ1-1	TGTGCCAGCAGTGAATTAATCGGCAGGCTGAACACTGAAGCTTTCTTT	CASSELIGRLNTEAFF
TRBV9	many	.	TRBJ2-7	TGTGCCAGCAGCGTAGATCACAGTTCCTACGAGCAGTACTTC	CASSVDHSSYEQYF
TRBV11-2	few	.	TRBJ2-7	TGTGCCAGCAGCCGCCCGCACATCGACGAGCAGTACTTC	CASSRPHIDEQYF
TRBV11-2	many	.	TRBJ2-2	TGTGCCAGCAGCTTGAAACCAGGGATGAACACCGGGGAGCTGTTTTTT	CASSLKPGMNTGELFF
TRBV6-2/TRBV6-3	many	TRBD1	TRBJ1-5	TGTGCCAGCACCACAGGGGCCGGGTATAGCAATCAGCCCCAGCATTTT	CASTTGAGYSNQPQHF
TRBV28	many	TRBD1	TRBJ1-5	TGTGCCAGCAGAACCTTTAGCTTAGGGGGCGCGAATCAGCCCCAGCATTTT	CASRTFSLGGANQPQHF
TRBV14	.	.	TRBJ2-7	TGTGCCAGCAGCCAAGATACGGTCTCCTACGAGCAGTACTTC	CASSQDTVSYEQYF
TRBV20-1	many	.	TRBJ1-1	TGCAGTGCTATTACAGGGTACACTGAAGCTTTCTTT	CSAITGYTEAFF
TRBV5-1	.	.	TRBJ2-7	TGCGCCAGCAGCAGGGACTGGGCTTACGAGCAGTACTTC	CASSRDWAYEQYF
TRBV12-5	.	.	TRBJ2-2	TGTGCTAGTGGTCCCGACGGAAACACCGGGGAGCTGTTTTTT	CASGPDGNTGELFF
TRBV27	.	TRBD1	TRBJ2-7	TGTGCCAGCAGCCTGTGGGGACAGGGGAAGTACGAGCAGTACTTC	CASSLWGQGKYEQYF
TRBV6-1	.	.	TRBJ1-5	TGTGCCAGCAGTGAGGATCCAGGGGTGGGGAATCAGCCCCAGCATTTT	CASSEDPGVGNQPQHF
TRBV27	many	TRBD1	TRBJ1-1	TGTGCCAGCAGCCCTTGGGACAGGGAAGGAACTGAAGCTTTCTTT	CASSPWDREGTEAFF
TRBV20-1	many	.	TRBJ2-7	TGCAGTGCTAGAGATCTCGGGGGGCTGACGGGGGAGCAGTACTTC	CSARDLGGLTGEQYF